This T cell receptor beta chain was recorded in a study of beta chain features in type 1 diabetes. Study details: Analysis included over 90 million sorted cells drawn from all samples.

CD45RO/CCR7/CD25/CD127/CD95/CD27 sorting isolated CD4+ naive, central memory, regulatory and stem cell-like memory cells. Broader study findings: Compared to healthy donors, patients appeared to have naive, central memory and Treg TCRB repertoires that were more alike. Researchers cautioned that cDNA sequencing could over-represent cells with high TCR expression.

CDR1 is ENHRY and CDR2 is SYGVKD in the germline V gene. The CDR3 has 11 amino acids. The trim removed 8 bases at V and 7 bases at J, leaving 4 bases unmatched. This clone has a handful of counts. Its antigen is undetermined. Reverse transcribing all isolated RNA meant expressed TCRB transcripts were sequenced. Assay: immunoSEQ multiplex PCR; the TCRdb copy retains only in-frame clones and omits some. The profile covers about 930,000 clones, with about 17% appearing a single time and around 0.02% taken by the ten largest. Sequenced: naive CD4+ T cells from blood. The V gene is TRBV10-3, the J gene TRBJ1-2; 7 nucleotides match TRBD1. This receptor was obtained from a woman between 18 and 30 years old in good health. CDR3 coding DNA: TGTGCCATCGAGGGGGCAGGTGGCTACACCTTC. Translating gives CAIEGAGGYTF.